A single sample is the source of the 8 T cell receptor beta chains below, sequenced in a study of shared clonotypes between healthy human individuals. TCRdb's table, derived via immunoSEQ multiplex PCR, lists solely in-frame clones and lacks some. The sample includes roughly 2.6 million clones, more than 80% of them seen just once. The specimen was naive CD4+ T cells sorted from blood. Indicated subset: CD45RA+ positively selected. These receptors all stem from a man younger than 35 in good health.

This chain links TRBV28 with TRBJ1-5; TRBD1 matches 7 bases. V was pared by 2 bases and J by 6 bases, with 7 bases of the junction left unmatched. Germline CDR1 is MDHEN and CDR2 is SYDVKM. This CDR3 contains 15 residues. DNA for the CDR3: TGTGCCAGCAGTTTAACCAGGGGGATCGGTCAGCCCCAGCATTTT. Translated, it gives CASSLTRGIGQPQHF.

This chain uses TRBV19 with TRBJ2-2, with no clear D. Trimming left V 4 bases short and J 4 bases short, with 7 bases between. CDR3 length: 13 residues. Germline V gives CDR1 LNHDA, CDR2 SQIVND (reference sequence). CDR3 nucleotide sequence: TGTGCCAGTAGTACCACCCCCACCGGGGAGCTGTTTTTT. It encodes CASSTTPTGELFF.

CDR3: CASSETGAGTGELFF. In DNA, the CDR3 is TGTGCCAGCAGTGAGACAGGGGCGGGGACCGGGGAGCTGTTTTTT. The rearrangement uses TRBV25-1 and TRBJ2-2; 8 bases are shared with TRBD1. This CDR3 has 15 amino acids. Per germline, CDR1 MGHDK and CDR2 SYGVNS. The V segment lost 3 bases and the J segment 5 bases; nucleotides outside the gene matches: 5.

The genes are TRBV7-2 and TRBJ2-3; D unclear. Trimming cost V 5 bases and J 2 bases, with 20 bases left between them. Germline lookup yields CDR1 SGHTA and CDR2 FQGNSA. CDR3 length: 17 amino acids. The CDR3 sequence: CASSPSPRSKVTDTQYF. The CDR3 DNA is TGTGCCAGCAGCCCTTCTCCCCGTTCAAAAGTCACAGATACGCAGTATTTT.

The chain recombines TRBV23-1 with TRBJ1-1, with TRBD1 identical over 9 bases. TRBV23-1 carries the ORF label, with uncertain function. The CDR3 is 17 amino acids. The V and J ends lost 0 bases and 5 bases, in that order; junction bases with no gene match: 10. The CDR3 DNA is TGCGCCAGCAGTCAATCCCCATTCCGGGACAGGGTTACTGAAGCTTTCTTT. It is translated as CASSQSPFRDRVTEAFF.

This clone was seen a single time. This chain joins TRBV12-2 and TRBJ2-7. TRBV12-2 is a documented pseudogene. The CDR3 spans 17 residues. This CDR3 reads CASRLKRAGKEERQQYF. For the CDR3, the DNA is TGTGCAAGTCGCTTAAAGAGGGCAGGGAAGGAAGAACGGCAGCAGTACTTC.

The chain joins TRBV18 to TRBJ1-3; D gene unclear. In germline, CDR1 is KGHSH, CDR2 LQKENI. CDR3 length: 18 residues. V was clipped by 2 bases and J by 4 bases, with 21 bases between them. The CDR3 loop reads CASSPIKAYPTMGNTIYF. CDR3 coding DNA: TGTGCCAGCTCACCAATAAAGGCCTATCCGACCATGGGAAACACCATATATTTT.

The V and J genes are TRBV28 and TRBJ2-5, with no clear D. The CDR3 extends over 13 amino acids. Trimming shortened V by 6 bases and J by 1 base, and 9 bases separated the two germline ends. Germline CDR1 reads MDHEN; CDR2 reads SYDVKM. The CDR3 loop reads CASSLRLQETQYF. Here the CDR3 DNA reads TGTGCCAGCAGCCTTCGGCTCCAAGAGACCCAGTACTTC.